These T cell receptor beta chains were read from a single sample in a study of blood T cells in healthy people across ages. TCRdb re-analysed the 5' RACE reads in MiXCR, keeping a single row per CDR3 protein. The sample has some 1 million distinct CDR3 sequences, 45% seen once. The source material was blood. Receptors originate from a woman in her sixties in good health. Each CDR3 is given with its conserved first and last residue. D genes are given only for firm matches. Clone size is shown for a subset of rows, as once, few, many or a class of expanded clone.

D gene	V gene	J gene	clone size	CDR3 DNA	CDR3 protein
NA	TRBV3-1	TRBJ2-7	NA	TGTGCCAGCAGCCAAGAACGGGGACCCTACGAGCAGTACTTC	CASSQERGPYEQYF
TRBD2	TRBV27	TRBJ2-7	NA	TGTGCCAGCAGTCTCCGGGGGACAGTCCTAGCGGGAGGGTTGAGTAGCTCCTACGAGCAGTACTTC	CASSLRGTVLAGGLSSSYEQYF
NA	TRBV20-1	TRBJ2-3	few	TGCAGTGCTTCCGGGATCGATTTCACAGATACGCAGTATTTT	CSASGIDFTDTQYF
TRBD2	TRBV6-6	TRBJ2-3	NA	TGTGCCAGCAGTCCTGCTAGCGGAATTGGCACAGATACGCAGTATTTT	CASSPASGIGTDTQYF
NA	TRBV29-1	TRBJ2-1	NA	TGCAGCGGGTGTCTAGCGTTCAATGAGCAGTTCTTC	CSGCLAFNEQFF
NA	TRBV5-1	TRBJ2-1	few	TGCGCCAGCAGCTTGTCATGGGGGGACAATGAGCAGTTCTTC	CASSLSWGDNEQFF
NA	TRBV28	TRBJ2-7	NA	TGTGCCAGCAGCGAGCCACGACGGGGACTCTACGAGCAGTACTTC	CASSEPRRGLYEQYF
TRBD1	TRBV6-6	TRBJ2-3	NA	TGTGCCAGCAGTTACGGGACAGAAGGGGATACGCAGTATTTT	CASSYGTEGDTQYF
TRBD2	TRBV9	TRBJ2-5	NA	TGTGCCAGCAGCGCCTACACACCGGGACTAGCGGGAGGGGGGGAAGAGACCCAGTACTTC	CASSAYTPGLAGGGEETQYF
NA	TRBV25-1	TRBJ2-3	NA	TGTGCCAGCAGTGCCATAATATCCCCGATAACAGATACGCAGTATTTT	CASSAIISPITDTQYF
NA	TRBV11-2	TRBJ2-4	NA	TGTGCCAGCAGCTCAACAGGGTACCAGCAGTACTTC	CASSSTGYQQYF
NA	TRBV29-1	TRBJ1-3	NA	TGCAGCGTTGAGACAGCTGGAAACACCATATATTTT	CSVETAGNTIYF
NA	TRBV7-9	TRBJ2-7	NA	TGTGCCAGCAGCTCAACCAATGGACAGCCCTACGAGCAGTACTTC	CASSSTNGQPYEQYF
NA	TRBV18	TRBJ2-7	once	TGTGCCAGCTCACCCCTAGATAACAGCGAGCAGTACTTC	CASSPLDNSEQYF
NA	TRBV5-1	TRBJ2-3	NA	TGCGCCAGCAGCTTGGTGAGAGATACGCAGTATTTT	CASSLVRDTQYF
NA	TRBV11-2	TRBJ2-5	few	TGTGCCAGCAGCGCTACCTCGGTGTCGGGGACCCAGTACTTC	CASSATSVSGTQYF
NA	TRBV18	TRBJ2-4	NA	TGTGCCAGCTCCCCAACCCCGGTAGGCGGGGAGCAGTACTTC	CASSPTPVGGEQYF
NA	TRBV29-1	TRBJ2-7	few	TGCAGCGTCTACGGAAGGGAGACCACCCCCTACGAGCAGTACTTC	CSVYGRETTPYEQYF
NA	TRBV6-2/TRBV6-3	TRBJ2-1	NA	TGTGCCAGCAGTTCCGGGACCTTGGGCTCCAATGAGCAGTTCTTC	CASSSGTLGSNEQFF
TRBD2	TRBV11-3	TRBJ2-7	NA	TGTGCCAGCAGCCTTAGCGGGAGACTCTACAATGAGCAGTACTTC	CASSLSGRLYNEQYF
TRBD1	TRBV25-1	TRBJ1-6	many	TGTGCCAGCAGTGAATACGGGACAGCTAATTCACCCCTCCACTTT	CASSEYGTANSPLHF
TRBD1	TRBV5-6	TRBJ1-6	few	TGTGCCAGCAGCTGGGGGACAGCCAATAATTCACCCCTCCACTTT	CASSWGTANNSPLHF
TRBD2	TRBV7-8	TRBJ2-7	NA	TGTGCCAGCAGTTTAGGACTAGCGGGAGCGGGGTCCTACGAGCAGTACTTC	CASSLGLAGAGSYEQYF
TRBD2	TRBV20-1	TRBJ2-1	NA	TGCGCCGGACTAGCGGGAGGGAGTGAGCAGTTCTTC	CAGLAGGSEQFF
TRBD2	TRBV5-6	TRBJ2-7	NA	TGTGCCAGCAGCTTGGTTCGGCGGGAGACTAGCGAGCAGTACTTC	CASSLVRRETSEQYF
TRBD1	TRBV28	TRBJ2-7	NA	TGTGCCGGCAGTCCTAAAGGGGGACAGGAATGGTACTCCTACGAGCAGTACTTC	CAGSPKGGQEWYSYEQYF
NA	TRBV29-1	TRBJ2-7	once	TGCAGCGTTAAGTTAGGGGACTACGAGCAGTACTTC	CSVKLGDYEQYF
TRBD2	TRBV20-1	TRBJ2-1	NA	TGCAGTGCTAGAGGGGAGGGGCACAATGAGCAGTTCTTC	CSARGEGHNEQFF
NA	TRBV5-5	TRBJ2-1	NA	TGTGCCAGCAGCTTGACAGGACTGGGGGGCAATGCGCAGTTCTTC	CASSLTGLGGNAQFF
NA	TRBV20-1	TRBJ2-7	NA	TGCAGTGCTAGAGATAGGCGGGGCCGCTCCTACGAGCAGTACTTC	CSARDRRGRSYEQYF
NA	TRBV20-1	TRBJ2-3	NA	TGCAGTGCTAGTCGACAGAGCACAGATACGCAGTATTTT	CSASRQSTDTQYF
NA	TRBV18	TRBJ2-1	few	TGTGCCAGCTCACCACCGACCGGCAGGCAGCAGTTCTTC	CASSPPTGRQQFF
TRBD2	TRBV24-1	TRBJ2-5	NA	TGTGCCACCAGTGACCACACTAGCGGCCCCAGAGAGACCCAGTACTTC	CATSDHTSGPRETQYF
NA	TRBV20-1	TRBJ1-2	many	TGCAGTGCTAGAAGCGAGGGTTATGGCTACACCTTC	CSARSEGYGYTF
NA	TRBV9	TRBJ2-3	NA	TGTGCCAGCAGCGTCACAGGGAGGACAGATACGCAGTATTTT	CASSVTGRTDTQYF
NA	TRBV12-3/TRBV12-4	TRBJ1-2	NA	TGTGCCAGCAGTTTGGCCCAGCTTAGCTATGGCTACACCTTC	CASSLAQLSYGYTF
TRBD1	TRBV5-1	TRBJ2-7	few	TGCGCCAGCAGCAGGGGACAGGCTATCTCCTACGAGCAGTACTTC	CASSRGQAISYEQYF
NA	TRBV7-3	TRBJ2-7	few	TGTGCCAGCAGCACTACCAGGGGAGGCGAGCAGTACTTC	CASSTTRGGEQYF
NA	TRBV11-3	TRBJ2-3	NA	TGTGCCAGCAGCCGCACAGGGTTCGGGGCCGAGGGCACAGATACGCAGTATTTT	CASSRTGFGAEGTDTQYF
TRBD1	TRBV10-3	TRBJ1-5	NA	TGTGCCATCAGTGAAACAACAGGGGGCGGTCAGCCCCAGCATTTT	CAISETTGGGQPQHF
TRBD2	TRBV7-3	TRBJ2-5	few	TGTGCCAGCAGCCCCAGGTCCAAAGCGGGAGATGAGCAGTACTTC	CASSPRSKAGDEQYF
TRBD2	TRBV11-2	TRBJ2-7	few	TGTGCCAGCAGCGTTCAACTAGCGTCTCTCTCCTACGAGCAGTACTTC	CASSVQLASLSYEQYF
NA	TRBV29-1	TRBJ2-7	NA	TGCAGCGTTGAACTCCCGGGAGTGAGTTACGAGCAGTACTTC	CSVELPGVSYEQYF
NA	TRBV29-1	TRBJ1-2	few	TGCAGCGTTGCATCTACAGGGAGGGTTGATGGCTACACCTTC	CSVASTGRVDGYTF